The T cell receptor beta chain under discussion was sequenced for a study of blood T cell repertoires in COVID-19. Study context: Samples taken during acute and convalescent COVID-19 were collected in the United States, Italy and Spain. Sample material is recorded as cDNA or gDNA derived from T cells, B-cell-depleted T cells, or PBMCs.

Some clones are missing from TCRdb's copy, which holds only in-frame ones; the method was immunoSEQ multiplex PCR. The sample includes about 210,000 clones, about 91% of them seen just once. This receptor was taken from a woman aged 40 to 55 with acute or convalescent COVID-19. Sequencing input: peripheral blood.

CDR3 sequence reads: CSVPAGTAYGTQYF. CDR3 nucleotides: TGCAGCGTCCCCGCCGGGACAGCCTATGGGACCCAGTACTTC. This sequence joins TRBV29-1 and TRBJ2-5, with 7 bases fitting TRBD1. Germline CDR1 reads SQVTM; CDR2 reads ANQGSEA. CDR3 length: 14 amino acids. V shed 6 bases and J 7 bases; nucleotides not matched to a gene: 14. Complete variable domain (other parts from reference TRBV29-1 and TRBJ2-5): SAVISQKPSRDICQRGTSLTIQCQVDSQVTMMFWYRQQPGQSLTLIATANQGSEATYESGFVIDKFPISRPNLTFSTLTVSNMSPEDSSIYLCSVPAGTAYGTQYFGPGTRLLVL.